The T cell receptor (beta chain) under discussion was sequenced for a study of cytotoxic CD8 clonotypes in ibrutinib-treated CLL. This clone was seen a single time. J gave up 1 base and V 9 bases, and 5 bases lay outside the gene matches. Germline V CDR1 and CDR2: SNHLY, FYNNEI. The CDR3 spans 14 residues. Here immunoSEQ multiplex PCR was the method, and the copy in TCRdb shows in-frame clones only, minus some. The sample contains roughly 100,000 clones, approximately 78% of which appear only once. The chain employs TRBV2 and TRBJ2-2; TRBD1 agrees at 7 bases. The sequence was collected from a human donor with chronic lymphocytic leukemia. The source was PBMCs, collected after 12 months of ibrutinib treatment. In nucleotides, the CDR3 is TGTGCCAGGTCCCGGGACAGGAACACCGGGGAGCTGTTTTTT. This codes for CARSRDRNTGELFF.